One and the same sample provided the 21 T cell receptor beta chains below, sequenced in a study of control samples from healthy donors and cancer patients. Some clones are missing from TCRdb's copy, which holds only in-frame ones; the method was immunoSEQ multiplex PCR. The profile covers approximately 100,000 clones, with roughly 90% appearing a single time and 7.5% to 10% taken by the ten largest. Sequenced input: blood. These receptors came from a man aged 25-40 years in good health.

The chain's CDR3 is CASSQVTNRPDSPLHF. The CDR3 nucleotides read TGTGCCAGCAGCCAAGTTACGAACCGACCGGATTCACCCCTCCACTTT. This chain joins TRBV4-2 and TRBJ1-6; D remains unclear. The CDR3 consists of 16 residues. The V end was cut by 1 base, the J end by 8 bases, with 15 bases between. The germline V gene has CDR1 LGHNA and CDR2 YNFKEQ.

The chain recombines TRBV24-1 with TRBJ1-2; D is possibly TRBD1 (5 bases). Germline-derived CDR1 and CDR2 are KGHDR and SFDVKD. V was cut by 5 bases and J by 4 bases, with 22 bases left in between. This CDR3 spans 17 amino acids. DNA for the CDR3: TGTGCCACCAGTGCCCCAAGGGCAGGGACGATCGGCTATGGCTACACCTTC. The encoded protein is CATSAPRAGTIGYGYTF.

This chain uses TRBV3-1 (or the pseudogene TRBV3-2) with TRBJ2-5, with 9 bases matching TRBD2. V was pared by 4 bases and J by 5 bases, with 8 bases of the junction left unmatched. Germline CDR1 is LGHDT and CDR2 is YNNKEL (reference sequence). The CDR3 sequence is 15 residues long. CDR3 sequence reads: CASSPSGLARETQYF. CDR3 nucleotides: TGTGCCAGCAGCCCGTCGGGACTAGCCAGGGAGACCCAGTACTTC.

CDR3: CASSPGLQETQYF. Here the CDR3 DNA reads TGTGCCAGCAGTCCCGGACTCCAAGAGACCCAGTACTTC. The J gene is TRBJ2-5, the V gene TRBV6-5; TRBD2 might be the D (5 bases). This CDR3 comprises 13 residues. In germline, CDR1 is MNHEY, CDR2 SVGAGI. With 5 bases removed from V and 1 base from J, the gap between germline ends came to 8 bases.

The DNA of the CDR3 is TGTGCCAGCAGCTTAGGGGGGGATCAGCCCCAGCATTTT. This sequence encodes CASSLGGDQPQHF. The chain links TRBV7-9 to TRBJ1-5; D may be TRBD1 (5 bases). V was clipped by 1 base and J by 5 bases, with 6 bases between them. This CDR3 is built from 13 residues. The germline CDR1 and CDR2 sequences are SEHNR and FQNEAQ (reference sequence).

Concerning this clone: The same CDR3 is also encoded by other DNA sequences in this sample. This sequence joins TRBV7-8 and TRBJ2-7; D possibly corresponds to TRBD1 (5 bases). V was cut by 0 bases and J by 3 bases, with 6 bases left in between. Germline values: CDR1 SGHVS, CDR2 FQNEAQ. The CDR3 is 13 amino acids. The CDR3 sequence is CASSLAQGYEQYF. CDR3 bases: TGTGCCAGCAGCTTAGCGCAGGGCTACGAGCAGTACTTC.

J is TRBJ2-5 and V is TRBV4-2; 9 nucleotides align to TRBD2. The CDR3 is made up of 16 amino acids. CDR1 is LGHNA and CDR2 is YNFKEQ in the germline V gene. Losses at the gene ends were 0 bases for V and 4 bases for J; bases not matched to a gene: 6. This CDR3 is CASSQDPSGAGETQYF. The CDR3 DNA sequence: TGTGCCAGCAGCCAAGATCCTAGCGGGGCCGGAGAGACCCAGTACTTC.

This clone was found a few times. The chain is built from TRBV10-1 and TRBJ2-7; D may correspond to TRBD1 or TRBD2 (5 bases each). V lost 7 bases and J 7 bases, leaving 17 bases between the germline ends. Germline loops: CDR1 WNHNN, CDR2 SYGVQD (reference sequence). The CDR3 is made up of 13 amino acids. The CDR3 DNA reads TGCGCCAGCAACCCCGGGACGGGCACAGAGCAGTACTTC. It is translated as CASNPGTGTEQYF.

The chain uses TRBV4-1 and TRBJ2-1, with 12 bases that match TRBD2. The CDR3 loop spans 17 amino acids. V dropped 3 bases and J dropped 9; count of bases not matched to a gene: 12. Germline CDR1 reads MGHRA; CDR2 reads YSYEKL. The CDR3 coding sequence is TGCGCCAGCAGCCACCGGACTAGCGGGGCTCGGTTGGGTGAGCAGTTCTTC. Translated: CASSHRTSGARLGEQFF.

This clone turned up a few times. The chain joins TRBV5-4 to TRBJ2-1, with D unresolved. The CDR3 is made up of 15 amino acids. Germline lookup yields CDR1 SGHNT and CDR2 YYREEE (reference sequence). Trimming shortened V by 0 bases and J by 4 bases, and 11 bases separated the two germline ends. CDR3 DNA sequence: TGTGCCAGCAGCTTGGGAGCCGGGCCTTACAATGAGCAGTTCTTC. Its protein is CASSLGAGPYNEQFF.

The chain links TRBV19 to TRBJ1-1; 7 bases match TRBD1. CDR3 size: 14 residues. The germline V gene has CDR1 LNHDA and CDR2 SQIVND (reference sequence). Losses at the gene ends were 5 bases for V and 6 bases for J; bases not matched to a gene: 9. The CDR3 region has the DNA TGTGCCAGTAGTCCGACAGGGTTTGGCTCTGAAGCTTTCTTT. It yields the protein CASSPTGFGSEAFF.

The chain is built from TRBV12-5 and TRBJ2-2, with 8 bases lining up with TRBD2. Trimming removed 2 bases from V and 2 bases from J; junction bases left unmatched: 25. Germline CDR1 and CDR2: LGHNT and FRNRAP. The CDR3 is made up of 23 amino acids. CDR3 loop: CASGLTRYIGFLKRENNTGELFF. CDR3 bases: TGTGCTAGTGGTTTGACTCGTTACATCGGCTTTTTAAAGCGGGAGAATAACACCGGGGAGCTGTTTTTT.

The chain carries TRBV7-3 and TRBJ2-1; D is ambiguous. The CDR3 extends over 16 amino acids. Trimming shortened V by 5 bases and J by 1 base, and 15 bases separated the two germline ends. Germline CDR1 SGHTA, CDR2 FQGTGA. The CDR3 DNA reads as TGTGCCAGCAGCCCTAACCAAGTGAGGTCCTACAATGAGCAGTTCTTC. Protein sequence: CASSPNQVRSYNEQFF.

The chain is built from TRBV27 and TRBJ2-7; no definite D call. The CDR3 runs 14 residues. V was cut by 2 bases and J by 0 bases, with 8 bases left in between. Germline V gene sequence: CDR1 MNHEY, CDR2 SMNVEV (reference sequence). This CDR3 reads CASSLAVSSYEQYF. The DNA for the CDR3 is TGTGCCAGCAGTTTAGCGGTGAGCTCCTACGAGCAGTACTTC.

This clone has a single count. CDR3 in amino acids: CASSHLPSSLQDTQYF. CDR3 DNA sequence: TGTGCCAGCAGCCACCTACCTAGCTCCTTACAGGATACGCAGTATTTT. The genes are TRBV3-1 (or the pseudogene TRBV3-2) and TRBJ2-3; TRBD2 is a possible D gene (5 bases). The CDR3 is 16 residues long. In germline, CDR1 is LGHDT, CDR2 YNNKEL (reference sequence). The V gene lost 3 bases and the J gene lost 6 bases, with 19 bases spanning the gap.

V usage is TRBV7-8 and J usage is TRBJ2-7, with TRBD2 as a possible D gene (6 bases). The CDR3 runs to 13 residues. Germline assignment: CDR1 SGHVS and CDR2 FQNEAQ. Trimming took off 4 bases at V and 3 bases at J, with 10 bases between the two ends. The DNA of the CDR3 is TGTGCCAGCAGCTCCGGGACTGGCTACGAGCAGTACTTC. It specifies CASSSGTGYEQYF.

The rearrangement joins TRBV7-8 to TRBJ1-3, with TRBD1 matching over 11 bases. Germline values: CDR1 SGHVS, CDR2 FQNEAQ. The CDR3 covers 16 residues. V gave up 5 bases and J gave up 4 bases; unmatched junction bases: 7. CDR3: CASSRTGGALGNTIYF. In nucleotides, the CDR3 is TGTGCCAGCAGCCGGACAGGGGGCGCGTTAGGAAACACCATATATTTT.

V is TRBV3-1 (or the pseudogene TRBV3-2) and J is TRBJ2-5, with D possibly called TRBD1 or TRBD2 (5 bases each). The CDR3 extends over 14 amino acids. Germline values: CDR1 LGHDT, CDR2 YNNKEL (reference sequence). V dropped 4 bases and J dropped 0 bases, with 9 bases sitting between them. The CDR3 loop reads CASSPGTDQETQYF. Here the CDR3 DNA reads TGTGCCAGCAGCCCAGGGACGGACCAAGAGACCCAGTACTTC.

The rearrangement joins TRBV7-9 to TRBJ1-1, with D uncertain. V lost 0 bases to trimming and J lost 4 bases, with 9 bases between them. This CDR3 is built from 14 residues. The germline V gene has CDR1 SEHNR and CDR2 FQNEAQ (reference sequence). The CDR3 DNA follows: TGTGCCAGCAGCTTAGCGTTGAGGGCCACTGAAGCTTTCTTT. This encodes CASSLALRATEAFF.

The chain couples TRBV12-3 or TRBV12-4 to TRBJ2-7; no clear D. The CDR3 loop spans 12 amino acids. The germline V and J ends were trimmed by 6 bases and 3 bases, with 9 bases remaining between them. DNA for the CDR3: TGTGCCAGCAGACGAAGAGGCTACGAGCAGTACTTC. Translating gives CASRRRGYEQYF.

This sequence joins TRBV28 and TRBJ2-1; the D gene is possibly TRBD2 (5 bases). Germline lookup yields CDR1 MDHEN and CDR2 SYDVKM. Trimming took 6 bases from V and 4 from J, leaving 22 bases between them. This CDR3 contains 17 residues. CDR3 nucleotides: TGTGCCAGCAGACCCATGACGGGAAGGAATAGATACAATGAGCAGTTCTTC. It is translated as CASRPMTGRNRYNEQFF.